This T cell receptor beta chain was found in a study of T cells in Graves' hyperthyroidism and ophthalmopathy. Study findings and constraints: In the analysis, a 13 V-J model separated ophthalmopathy from stable hyperthyroidism.

RNA transcripts gave rise to amplified TCR beta CDR3 regions. HTBI primers drove first-round RT-PCR of the TCR CDR3. MiXCR, applied by TCRdb to the multiplex PCR reads, yields one record per CDR3 protein. Of about 560,000 distinct CDR3 sequences in the sample, over 15% are singletons; the top ten hold 15% to 20%. In its sample, this clonotype was seen a few times. Antigen unknown. The specimen sequenced was blood. The sequence was obtained from a woman aged 18-29 years with Graves' hyperthyroidism.

CDR3 residues: CASSSAGTSGRFTDTQYF. The CDR3 DNA is TGCGCCAGCAGCTCTGCCGGGACTAGCGGGAGGTTTACAGATACGCAGTATTTT. J is TRBJ2-3 and V is TRBV5-1; 15 nucleotides match TRBD2. The CDR3 loop spans 18 amino acids. Trimming cost V 3 bases and J 3 bases; bases outside gene matches: 8. Per germline, CDR1 SGHRS and CDR2 YFSETQ.